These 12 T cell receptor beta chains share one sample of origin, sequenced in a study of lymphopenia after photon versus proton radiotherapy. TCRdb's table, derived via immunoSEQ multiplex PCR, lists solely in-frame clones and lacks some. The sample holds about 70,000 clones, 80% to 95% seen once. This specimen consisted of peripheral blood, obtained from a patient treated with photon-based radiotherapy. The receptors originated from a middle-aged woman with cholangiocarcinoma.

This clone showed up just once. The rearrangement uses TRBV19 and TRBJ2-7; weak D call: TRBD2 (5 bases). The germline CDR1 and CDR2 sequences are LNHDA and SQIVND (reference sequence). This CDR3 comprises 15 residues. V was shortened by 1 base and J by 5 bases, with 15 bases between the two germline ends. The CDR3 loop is CASSIGEPIYDEQYF. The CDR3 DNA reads TGTGCCAGTAGTATAGGGGAGCCCATCTACGACGAGCAGTACTTC.

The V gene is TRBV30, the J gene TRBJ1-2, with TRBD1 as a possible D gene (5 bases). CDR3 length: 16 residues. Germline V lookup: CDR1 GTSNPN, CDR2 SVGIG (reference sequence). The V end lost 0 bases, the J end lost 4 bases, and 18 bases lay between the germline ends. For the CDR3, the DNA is TGTGCCTGGAGTGTTGGGATTAGGGTTGGGGGCTATGGCTACACCTTC. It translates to CAWSVGIRVGGYGYTF.

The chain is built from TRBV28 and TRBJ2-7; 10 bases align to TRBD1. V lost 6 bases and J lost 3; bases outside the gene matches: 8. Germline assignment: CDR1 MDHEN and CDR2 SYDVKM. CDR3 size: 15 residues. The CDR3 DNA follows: TGTGCCAGCAGACCTGGGGACAGGGGTAACTACGAGCAGTACTTC. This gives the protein CASRPGDRGNYEQYF.

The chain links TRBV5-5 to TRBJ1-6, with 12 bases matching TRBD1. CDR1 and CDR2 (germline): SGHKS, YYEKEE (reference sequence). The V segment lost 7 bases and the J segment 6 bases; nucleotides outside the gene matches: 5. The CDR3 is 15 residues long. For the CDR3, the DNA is TGTGCCAGCGGCGGGACAGGGGGCTTTAATTCACCCCTCCACTTT. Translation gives CASGGTGGFNSPLHF.

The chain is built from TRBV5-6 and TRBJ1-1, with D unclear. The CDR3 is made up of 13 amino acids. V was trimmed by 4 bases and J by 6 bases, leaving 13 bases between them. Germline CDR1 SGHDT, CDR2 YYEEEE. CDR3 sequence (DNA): TGTGCCAGCAGCCTTGGACGGGAACCTGAAGCTTTCTTT. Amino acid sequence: CASSLGREPEAFF.

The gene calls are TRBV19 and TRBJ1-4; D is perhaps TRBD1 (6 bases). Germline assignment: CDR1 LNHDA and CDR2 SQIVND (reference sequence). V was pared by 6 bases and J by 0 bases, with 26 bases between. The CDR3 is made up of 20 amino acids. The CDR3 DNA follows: TGTGCCAGTAGCCACGGGATGACAGGATATCGGACCGCAACTAATGAAAAACTGTTTTTT. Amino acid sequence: CASSHGMTGYRTATNEKLFF.

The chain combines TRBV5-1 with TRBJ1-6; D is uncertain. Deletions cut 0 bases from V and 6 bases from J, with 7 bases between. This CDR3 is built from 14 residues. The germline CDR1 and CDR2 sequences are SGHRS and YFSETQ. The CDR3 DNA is TGCGCCAGCAGCTTGGGGGAGGGTAATTCACCCCTCCACTTT. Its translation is CASSLGEGNSPLHF.

The CDR3 bases are TGCAGCGTAACTATGAACACTGAAGCTTTCTTT. Its translation: CSVTMNTEAFF. The genes are TRBV29-1 and TRBJ1-1, with D hard to call. Between the trimmed V and J ends, which lost 6 bases and 0 bases, there was a span of 5 bases. The CDR3 has 11 residues. From germline, CDR1 is SQVTM and CDR2 ANQGSEA.

The CDR3 loop is CASSLGPGYGYTF. CDR3 nucleotides: TGTGCCAGCAGTTTAGGGCCGGGTTATGGCTACACCTTC. The chain recombines TRBV28 with TRBJ1-2, with no clear D. Germline V gives CDR1 MDHEN, CDR2 SYDVKM. The CDR3 is made up of 13 amino acids. V lost 2 bases to trimming and J lost 5 bases, with 9 bases between them.

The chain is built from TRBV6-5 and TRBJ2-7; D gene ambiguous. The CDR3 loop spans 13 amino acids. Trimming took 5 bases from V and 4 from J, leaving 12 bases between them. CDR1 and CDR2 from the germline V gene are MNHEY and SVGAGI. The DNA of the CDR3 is TGTGCCAGCAGTCGTCAGGCAGGTTACGAGCAGTACTTC. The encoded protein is CASSRQAGYEQYF.

The CDR3 protein is CASSSRGRETQYF. The DNA of the CDR3 is TGTGCCAGCAGCTCCCGGGGCAGAGAGACCCAGTACTTC. The chain has TRBV9 and TRBJ2-5, with D possibly called TRBD1 or TRBD2 (5 bases each). CDR3 size: 13 residues. CDR1 SGDLS and CDR2 YYNGEE come from the germline V gene. Trimming removed 4 bases from V and 4 bases from J, with 11 bases in between.

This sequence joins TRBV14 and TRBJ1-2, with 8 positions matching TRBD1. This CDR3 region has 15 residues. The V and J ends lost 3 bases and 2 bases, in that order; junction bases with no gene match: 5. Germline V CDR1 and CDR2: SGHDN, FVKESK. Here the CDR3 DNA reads TGTGCCAGCAGCCACCAAGGACAGGGCAACTATGGCTACACCTTC. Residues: CASSHQGQGNYGYTF.